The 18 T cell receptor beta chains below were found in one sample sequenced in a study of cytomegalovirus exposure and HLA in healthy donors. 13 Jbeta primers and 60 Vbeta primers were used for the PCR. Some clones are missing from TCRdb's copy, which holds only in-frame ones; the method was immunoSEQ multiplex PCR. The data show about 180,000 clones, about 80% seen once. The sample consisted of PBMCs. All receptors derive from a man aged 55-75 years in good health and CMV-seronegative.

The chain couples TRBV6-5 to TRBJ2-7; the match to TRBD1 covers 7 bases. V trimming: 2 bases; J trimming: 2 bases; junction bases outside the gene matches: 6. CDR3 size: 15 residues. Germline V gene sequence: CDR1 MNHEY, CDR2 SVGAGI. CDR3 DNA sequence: TGTGCCAGCAGTTACCCGCGACAGGGCGCCTACGAGCAGTACTTC. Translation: CASSYPRQGAYEQYF.

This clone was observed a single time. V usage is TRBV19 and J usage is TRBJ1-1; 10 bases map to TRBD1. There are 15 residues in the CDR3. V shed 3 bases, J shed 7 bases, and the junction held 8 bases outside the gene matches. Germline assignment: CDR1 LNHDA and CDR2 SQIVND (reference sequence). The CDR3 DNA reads TGTGCCAGTAGTATCCCGACAGGGGGCCCCGGTGAAGCTTTCTTT. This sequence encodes CASSIPTGGPGEAFF.

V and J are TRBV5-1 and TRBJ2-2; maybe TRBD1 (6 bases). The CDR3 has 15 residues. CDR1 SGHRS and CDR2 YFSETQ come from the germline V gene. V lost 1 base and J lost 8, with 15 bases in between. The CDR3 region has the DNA TGCGCCAGCAGCTTGAACGACAGGCCCTGGGGGGAGCTGTTTTTT. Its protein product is CASSLNDRPWGELFF.

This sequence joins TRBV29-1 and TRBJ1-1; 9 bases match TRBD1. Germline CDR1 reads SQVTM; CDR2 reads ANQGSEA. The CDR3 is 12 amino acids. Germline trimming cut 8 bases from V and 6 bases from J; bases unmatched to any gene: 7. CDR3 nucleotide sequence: TGCAGCCCATCCCGGACAGGGGCTGAAGCTTTCTTT. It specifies CSPSRTGAEAFF.

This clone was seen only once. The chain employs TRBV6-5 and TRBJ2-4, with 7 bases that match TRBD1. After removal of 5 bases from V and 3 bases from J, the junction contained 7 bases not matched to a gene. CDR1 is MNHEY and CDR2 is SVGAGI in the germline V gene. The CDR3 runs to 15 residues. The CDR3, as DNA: TGTGCCAGCAGTGGAAACAGGGGAAACAAAAACATTCAGTACTTC. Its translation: CASSGNRGNKNIQYF.

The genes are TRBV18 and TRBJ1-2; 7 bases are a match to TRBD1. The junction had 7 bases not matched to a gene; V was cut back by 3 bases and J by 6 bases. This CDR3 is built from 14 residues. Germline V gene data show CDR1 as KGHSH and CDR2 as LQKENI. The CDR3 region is CASSPDRLGNGYTF. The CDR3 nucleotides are TGTGCCAGCTCACCGGACAGGCTTGGGAATGGCTACACCTTC.

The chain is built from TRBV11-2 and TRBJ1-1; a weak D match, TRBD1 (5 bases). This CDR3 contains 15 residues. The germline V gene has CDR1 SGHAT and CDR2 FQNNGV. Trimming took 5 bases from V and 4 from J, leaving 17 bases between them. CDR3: CASSRGTVDGTEAFF. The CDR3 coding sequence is TGTGCCAGCAGCCGAGGGACTGTGGATGGCACTGAAGCTTTCTTT.

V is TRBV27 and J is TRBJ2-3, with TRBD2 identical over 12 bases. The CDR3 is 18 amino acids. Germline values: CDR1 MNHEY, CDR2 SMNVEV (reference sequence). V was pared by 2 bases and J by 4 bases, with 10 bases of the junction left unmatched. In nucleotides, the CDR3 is TGTGCCAGCAGTTTAACTGGTCTAGCGGGGGGGGCCCCAGATACGCAGTATTTT. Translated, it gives CASSLTGLAGGAPDTQYF.

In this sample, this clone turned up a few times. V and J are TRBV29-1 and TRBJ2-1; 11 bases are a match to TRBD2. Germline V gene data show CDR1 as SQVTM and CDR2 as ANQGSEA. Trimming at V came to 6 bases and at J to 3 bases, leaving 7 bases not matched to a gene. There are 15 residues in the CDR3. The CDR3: CSVGGLADNYNEQFF. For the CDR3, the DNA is TGCAGCGTGGGGGGACTAGCGGACAACTACAATGAGCAGTTCTTC.

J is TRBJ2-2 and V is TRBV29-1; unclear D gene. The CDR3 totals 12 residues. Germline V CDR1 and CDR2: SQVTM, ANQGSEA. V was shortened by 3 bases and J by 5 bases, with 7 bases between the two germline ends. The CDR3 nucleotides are TGCAGCGTTGATGGCGGAACCGGGGAGCTGTTTTTT. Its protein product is CSVDGGTGELFF.

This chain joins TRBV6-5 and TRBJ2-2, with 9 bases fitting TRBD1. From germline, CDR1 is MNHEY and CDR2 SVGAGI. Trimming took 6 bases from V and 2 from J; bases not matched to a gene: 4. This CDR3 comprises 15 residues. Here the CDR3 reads CASRPQGANTGELFF. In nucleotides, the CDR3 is TGTGCCAGCAGACCACAGGGGGCAAACACCGGGGAGCTGTTTTTT.

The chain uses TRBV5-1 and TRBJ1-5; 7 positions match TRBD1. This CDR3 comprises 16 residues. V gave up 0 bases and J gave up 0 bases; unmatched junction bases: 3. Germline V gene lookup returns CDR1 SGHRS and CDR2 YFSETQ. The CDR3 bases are TGCGCCAGCAGCTTGGGGGACAGCTATAGCAATCAGCCCCAGCATTTT. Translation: CASSLGDSYSNQPQHF.

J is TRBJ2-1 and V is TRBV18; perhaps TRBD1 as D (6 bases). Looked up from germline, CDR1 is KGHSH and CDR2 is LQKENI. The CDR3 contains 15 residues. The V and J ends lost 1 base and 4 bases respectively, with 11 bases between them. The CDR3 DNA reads TGTGCCAGCTCACCACGGGACAACCTATACAATGAGCAGTTCTTC. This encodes CASSPRDNLYNEQFF.

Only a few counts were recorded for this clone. The CDR3 nucleotides read TGTGCTAGTGGCCCGGACAGTAAGAATGAGCAGTTCTTC. Its protein is CASGPDSKNEQFF. V usage is TRBV12-5 and J usage is TRBJ2-1; D is perhaps TRBD1 (6 bases). CDR1 is LGHNT, CDR2 FRNRAP, per germline. V lost 6 bases, J lost 7 bases, and 13 bases lay in between. CDR3 length equals 13 residues.

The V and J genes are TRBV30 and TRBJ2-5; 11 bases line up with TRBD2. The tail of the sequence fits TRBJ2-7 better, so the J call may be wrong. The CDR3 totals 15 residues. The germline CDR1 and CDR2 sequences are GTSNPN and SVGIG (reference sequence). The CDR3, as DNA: TGTGCCTGGAGTGTAGCCGGGACTAGCGGCTACGAGCAGTACTTC. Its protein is CAWSVAGTSGYEQYF.

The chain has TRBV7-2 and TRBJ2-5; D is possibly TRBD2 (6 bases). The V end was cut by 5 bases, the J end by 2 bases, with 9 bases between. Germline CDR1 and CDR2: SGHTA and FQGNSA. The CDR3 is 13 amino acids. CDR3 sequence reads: CASSHAGQETQYF. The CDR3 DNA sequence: TGTGCCAGCAGCCACGCGGGGCAAGAGACCCAGTACTTC.

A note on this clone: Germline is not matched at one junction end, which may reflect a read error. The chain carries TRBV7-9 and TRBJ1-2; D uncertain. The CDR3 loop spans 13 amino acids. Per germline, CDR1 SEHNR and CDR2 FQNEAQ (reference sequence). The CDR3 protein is CASSLGATDGYPF. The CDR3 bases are TGTGCCAGCAGCTTAGGGGCCACAGATGGCTACCCCTTC.

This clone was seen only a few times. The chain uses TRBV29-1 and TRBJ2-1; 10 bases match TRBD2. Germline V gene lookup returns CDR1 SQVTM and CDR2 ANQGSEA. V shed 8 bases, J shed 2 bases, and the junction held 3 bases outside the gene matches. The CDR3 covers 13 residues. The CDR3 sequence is CSSGTSAYNEQFF. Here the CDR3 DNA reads TGCAGCTCCGGGACTAGCGCCTACAATGAGCAGTTCTTC.